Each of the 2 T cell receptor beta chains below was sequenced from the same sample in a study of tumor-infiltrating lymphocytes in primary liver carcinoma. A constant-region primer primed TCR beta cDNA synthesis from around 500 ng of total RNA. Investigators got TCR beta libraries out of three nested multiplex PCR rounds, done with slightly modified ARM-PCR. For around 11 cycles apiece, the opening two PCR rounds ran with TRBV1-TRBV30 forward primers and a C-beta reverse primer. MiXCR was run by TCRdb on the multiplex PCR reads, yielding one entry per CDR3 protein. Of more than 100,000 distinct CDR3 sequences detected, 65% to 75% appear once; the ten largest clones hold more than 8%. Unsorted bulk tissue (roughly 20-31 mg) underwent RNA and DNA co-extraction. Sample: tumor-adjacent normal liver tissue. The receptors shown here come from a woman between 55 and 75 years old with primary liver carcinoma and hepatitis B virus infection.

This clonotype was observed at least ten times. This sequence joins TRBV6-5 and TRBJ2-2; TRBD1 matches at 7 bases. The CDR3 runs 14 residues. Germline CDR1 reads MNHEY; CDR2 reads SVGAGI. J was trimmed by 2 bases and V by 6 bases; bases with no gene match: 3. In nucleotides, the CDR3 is TGTGCCAGCAGCCGGACAGGAAACACCGGGGAGCTGTTTTTT. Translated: CASSRTGNTGELFF.

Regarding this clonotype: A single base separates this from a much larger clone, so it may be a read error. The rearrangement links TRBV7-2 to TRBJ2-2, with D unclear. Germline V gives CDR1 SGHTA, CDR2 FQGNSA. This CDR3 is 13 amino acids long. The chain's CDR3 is CVSSLEVHGELFF. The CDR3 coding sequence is TGTGTCAGCAGCTTAGAAGTTCACGGGGAGCTGTTTTTT.